These 25 T cell receptor beta chains were sequenced from one sample in a study of neurological immune-mediated disorders. One entry per CDR3 protein results from TCRdb running MiXCR on the 5' RACE reads. The profile covers about 25,000 distinct CDR3 sequences, with about 3.5% appearing a single time and 6% to 9% taken by the ten largest. Sample: PBMCs. The receptors derive from a woman in her 30s with multiple sclerosis.

The chain combines TRBV11-1 with TRBJ1-3, with D unresolved. Trimming pared 3 bases from V and 4 bases from J, leaving 7 bases between. The CDR3 is 13 residues long. The germline gives CDR1 SGHAT, CDR2 FQDESV (reference sequence). In nucleotides, the CDR3 is TGTGCCAGCAGCTTCCAGAGCGGAAACACCATATATTTT. This sequence encodes CASSFQSGNTIYF.

In its sample, this clonotype was seen many times. The chain employs TRBV5-1 and TRBJ1-1, with D perhaps TRBD1 (6 bases). Between the trimmed V and J ends, which lost 0 bases and 11 bases, there was a span of 14 bases. CDR1 SGHRS and CDR2 YFSETQ come from the germline V gene. The CDR3 length is 13 residues. Here the CDR3 DNA reads TGCGCCAGCAGCTTGGACGGGGGCTTGGCTGCTTTCTTT. It is translated as CASSLDGGLAAFF.

This clonotype occurred many times. The chain carries TRBV7-6 and TRBJ1-1; D perhaps matches TRBD1 (6 bases). Germline lookup yields CDR1 SGHVS and CDR2 FNYEAQ. The CDR3 consists of 12 residues. V was cut by 3 bases and J by 11 bases, with 13 bases left in between. CDR3: CASSFSGERAFF. CDR3 in DNA: TGTGCCAGCAGCTTTTCAGGGGAAAGGGCTTTCTTT.

This clonotype was seen repeatedly, ten times or more. The J gene is TRBJ1-3, the V gene TRBV9, with unresolved D. The V gene lost 0 bases and the J gene lost 0 bases, with 13 bases spanning the gap. This CDR3 comprises 17 residues. Per the germline V gene, CDR1 is SGDLS and CDR2 is YYNGEE. CDR3 region: CASSVGTTRTSGNTIYF. DNA for the CDR3: TGTGCCAGCAGCGTAGGGACTACAAGGACCTCTGGAAACACCATATATTTT.

This clonotype was recorded many times. The J gene is TRBJ1-1, the V gene TRBV5-1; D is uncertain. Germline V gene data show CDR1 as SGHRS and CDR2 as YFSETQ. V lost 4 bases and J lost 3, with 16 bases in between. This CDR3 has 15 residues. The CDR3 protein is CASSPNQGAHTEAFF. CDR3 coding DNA: TGCGCCAGCAGCCCCAATCAAGGAGCGCACACTGAAGCTTTCTTT.

Ten or more counts support this clonotype. A much larger clone sits a single nucleotide away, making a read error possible. V is TRBV20-1 and J is TRBJ1-4; D is undetermined. Germline CDR1 is DFQATT and CDR2 is SNEGSKA (reference sequence). Trimming removed 4 bases at V and 3 bases at J, with 6 bases between. The CDR3 runs 12 residues. The CDR3 region has the DNA TGCAGTGCTAACAGCGCTAATGAAAAACTGTTTTTT. Translation: CSANSANEKLFF.

This clonotype was counted many times. Germline and junction disagree at one end, which may indicate a read error. The CDR3 DNA follows: TGCGCCAGCAGCCCTGGCGGCCTTTTAAATCAGCCCCAGAATTTT. Translating gives CASSPGGLLNQPQNF. The genes are TRBV5-1 and TRBJ1-5; D is undetermined. Germline-derived CDR1 and CDR2 are SGHRS and YFSETQ. The CDR3 is made up of 15 amino acids.

This clonotype appeared many times. The chain links TRBV5-5 to TRBJ2-7, with D maybe TRBD2 (5 bases). The length of the CDR3 is 15 residues. Trimming shortened V by 2 bases and J by 4 bases, and 16 bases separated the two germline ends. The V gene's germline CDR1 is SGHKS and CDR2 YYEKEE (reference sequence). In nucleotides, the CDR3 is TGTGCCAGCAGCTTTATCAGCGGAGACCTATACGAGCAGTACTTC. Translation gives CASSFISGDLYEQYF.

This clonotype came up many times. Its ends do not fully match the called genes, so a read error is possible. The rearrangement joins TRBV12-3 or TRBV12-4 to TRBJ1-5; 7 bases agree with TRBD1. The CDR3 covers 14 residues. In nucleotides, the CDR3 is TGTGCCAGCAGCCGACAGGGTGGCAATCAGCCCCAGAATTTT. Its translation: CASSRQGGNQPQNF.

There are many counts of this clonotype. The rearrangement uses TRBV7-2 and TRBJ2-2; D ambiguous. V was shortened by 2 bases and J by 4 bases, with 5 bases between the two germline ends. The germline gives CDR1 SGHTA, CDR2 FQGNSA. The CDR3 sequence is 13 residues long. CDR3 sequence reads: CASSLQFTGELFF. The DNA for the CDR3 is TGTGCCAGCAGCTTACAGTTCACCGGGGAGCTGTTTTTT.

Many counts were recorded for this clonotype. The rearrangement links TRBV18 to TRBJ2-1, with D possibly TRBD2 on 6 matching bases. The CDR3 runs 12 residues. Looked up from germline, CDR1 is KGHSH and CDR2 is LQKENI. V lost 2 bases to trimming and J lost 15 bases, with 14 bases between them. CDR3: CASSPGTGRRFF. CDR3 in DNA: TGTGCCAGCTCACCAGGGACGGGGAGGAGGTTCTTC.

This clonotype was observed many times. For the CDR3, the DNA is TGTGCCAGCAGCCCCCACAGCTCAGGAGAGCTGTTTTTT. This sequence encodes CASSPHSSGELFF. The rearrangement links TRBV6-2 or TRBV6-3 to TRBJ2-2; D not resolved. Germline loops: CDR1 MNHEY, CDR2 SVGEGT. V gave up 6 bases and J gave up 11 bases, with 16 bases separating them. The length of the CDR3 is 13 residues.

In this sample, this clonotype turned up many times. The J gene is TRBJ1-1, the V gene TRBV12-3 or TRBV12-4; D gene uncertain. V lost 1 base, J lost 4 bases, and 10 bases lay in between. The length of the CDR3 is 14 residues. The CDR3 coding sequence is TGTGCCAGCAGTTTAGACGGAGCGAGCACTGAAGCTTTCTTT. This codes for CASSLDGASTEAFF.

This clonotype was seen many times. The chain couples TRBV3-1 to TRBJ1-5; D possibly corresponds to TRBD1 (5 bases). CDR3 length: 14 residues. The ends were cut back, 4 bases at V and 10 bases at J, with 17 bases in the middle. Germline values: CDR1 LGHDT, CDR2 YNNKEL (reference sequence). The CDR3 protein is CASSRAGPTSPQHF. In nucleotides, the CDR3 is TGTGCCAGCAGCCGGGCAGGGCCAACTTCTCCCCAGCATTTT.

This clonotype has a count of ten or more. V is TRBV3-1 and J is TRBJ1-6; D gene unclear. Trimming left V 0 bases short and J 7 bases short, with 4 bases between. This CDR3 spans 13 amino acids. In germline, CDR1 is LGHDT, CDR2 YNNKEL (reference sequence). The CDR3 DNA reads TGTGCCAGCAGCCAAGACGCGAATTCACCCCTCCACTTT. Translation: CASSQDANSPLHF. Full variable domain (missing parts from reference TRBV3-1 and TRBJ1-6): DTAVSQTPKYLVTQMGNDKSIKCEQNLGHDTMYWYKQDSKKFLKIMFSYNNKELIINETVPNRFSPKSPDKAHLNLHINSLELGDSAVYFCASSQDANSPLHFGNGTRLTVT.

At least ten counts were recorded for this clonotype. The J gene is TRBJ2-3, the V gene TRBV5-1; 7 bases agree with TRBD2. V shed 0 bases, J shed 0 bases, and the junction held 4 bases outside the gene matches. Looked up from germline, CDR1 is SGHRS and CDR2 is YFSETQ. The CDR3 runs 16 residues. The CDR3 protein is CASSLEPAGSTDTQYF. The CDR3 DNA reads as TGCGCCAGCAGCTTGGAGCCAGCGGGGAGCACAGATACGCAGTATTTT. The full variable domain, completed using reference TRBV5-1 and TRBJ2-3, is KAGVTQTPRYLIKTRGQQVTLSCSPISGHRSVSWYQQTPGQGLQFLFEYFSETQRNKGNFPGRFSGRQFSNSRSEMNVSTLELGDSALYLCASSLEPAGSTDTQYFGPGTRLTVL.

This clonotype has at least ten counts. An end of the junction does not agree with germline; a read error may underlie this. The CDR3 spells CAWSGQYNQPQNF. The CDR3 region has the DNA TGTGCCTGGTCGGGACAGTACAATCAGCCCCAGAATTTT. The chain combines TRBV30 with TRBJ1-5, with 7 bases matching TRBD1. Germline V gives CDR1 GTSNPN, CDR2 SVGIG (reference sequence). This CDR3 region has 13 residues. The full variable domain, with the rest looked up from reference TRBV30 and TRBJ1-5, is SQTIHQWPATLVQPVGSPLSLECTVEGTSNPNLYWYRQAAGRGLQLLFYSVGIGQISSEVPQNLSASRPQDRQFILSSKKLLLSDSGFYLCAWSGQYNQPQNFGDGTRLSIL.

This clonotype was recorded at least ten times. CDR3 region: CASSPRTGTGSYEQYF. The CDR3 bases are TGTGCCAGCTCACCTAGAACCGGGACAGGGTCCTACGAGCAGTACTTC. The genes are TRBV18 and TRBJ2-7, with 9 bases lining up with TRBD1. After removal of 3 bases from V and 1 base from J, the junction contained 7 bases not matched to a gene. Germline lookup yields CDR1 KGHSH and CDR2 LQKENI. The CDR3 consists of 16 residues.

This clonotype was recorded many times. This may stem from a read error, because a much larger clone lies one nucleotide away. This chain joins TRBV12-3 or TRBV12-4 and TRBJ2-4; unclear D gene. The CDR3 has 13 residues. V lost 6 bases and J lost 6, with 12 bases in between. CDR3 protein: CASSPEWGNIQYF. CDR3 nucleotide sequence: TGTGCCAGCAGCCCGGAATGGGGAAACATTCAGTACTTC.

This clonotype was counted ten times or more. The rearrangement joins TRBV27 to TRBJ2-1; D not certain. The CDR3 runs to 11 residues. Germline-derived CDR1 and CDR2 are MNHEY and SMNVEV (reference sequence). V was pared by 5 bases and J by 6 bases, with 5 bases between. The CDR3 loop is CASSTSNEQFF. The CDR3 DNA sequence: TGTGCCAGCAGTACGAGCAATGAGCAGTTCTTC.

This chain connects TRBV7-2 to TRBJ1-2, with 7 bases lining up with TRBD1. The V gene end was trimmed by 1 base and the J gene end by 8 bases; junction bases not matched to a gene: 7. Germline-derived CDR1 and CDR2 are SGHTA and FQGNSA. The CDR3 extends over 14 amino acids. CDR3 sequence: CASSLEGAGRGYTF. The CDR3 bases are TGTGCCAGCAGCTTAGAGGGGGCTGGGAGGGGCTACACCTTC.

CDR3 residues: CASSGTSGRRATYEQYF. In DNA form, the CDR3 reads TGTGCCAGCAGTGGGACTAGCGGGAGGAGGGCGACCTACGAGCAGTACTTC. V is TRBV6-1 and J is TRBJ2-7; 14 nucleotides align to TRBD2. V was pared by 4 bases and J by 2 bases, with 7 bases of the junction left unmatched. This CDR3 is built from 17 residues. The germline V gene has CDR1 MNHNS and CDR2 SASEGT.

This clonotype was observed a handful of times. A junction boundary mismatches the germline segment, possibly from a read error. The chain employs TRBV18 and TRBJ1-6; D is undetermined. Germline CDR1 reads KGHSH; CDR2 reads LQKENI. The CDR3 covers 14 residues. The CDR3 region has the DNA TGTGCCAGCTCACCAAAGGGCTATAATTCACCCCTCAACTTT. Translated, it gives CASSPKGYNSPLNF.

Sample share makes this clonotype medium-sized. The chain is built from TRBV29-1 and TRBJ2-2; 10 bases agree with TRBD1. V shed 7 bases, J shed 2 bases, and the junction held 4 bases outside the gene matches. Germline assignment: CDR1 SQVTM and CDR2 ANQGSEA. This CDR3 has 14 amino acids. The CDR3 protein is CSADRGINTGELFF. The CDR3 DNA sequence: TGCAGCGCGGACAGGGGGATTAACACCGGGGAGCTGTTTTTT.

In regard to this clonotype: Being one base from a much bigger clone, this may be a read error. The gene calls are TRBV20-1 and TRBJ1-1, with D tentatively TRBD1 (5 bases). Germline V gene data show CDR1 as DFQATT and CDR2 as SNEGSKA (reference sequence). The CDR3 contains 10 residues. V lost 6 bases, J lost 8 bases, and 10 bases lay in between. This CDR3 is CSATRQEAFF. As DNA, the CDR3 is TGCAGTGCCACGAGACAGGAAGCTTTCTTT.